The 27 T cell receptor beta chains given below trace back to one sample, sequenced in a study of blood T cell repertoires in COVID-19. Clones were sequenced by immunoSEQ multiplex PCR, and TCRdb holds only the in-frame ones, with some missing. This table holds a few hundred thousand clones, 84% found once. The specimen sequenced was peripheral blood. These receptors came from a woman aged 80 or over with active or convalescent COVID-19.

The chain joins TRBV7-9 to TRBJ2-2; 15 bases line up with TRBD2. The germline CDR1 and CDR2 sequences are SEHNR and FQNEAQ (reference sequence). The CDR3 covers 17 residues. J was trimmed by 5 bases and V by 5 bases; bases with no gene match: 6. CDR3 in amino acids: CASSRTSGRAGTGELFF. The DNA for the CDR3 is TGTGCCAGCAGCCGGACTAGCGGGAGGGCAGGAACCGGGGAGCTGTTTTTT.

This clone showed up just a few times. The chain has TRBV7-9 and TRBJ1-2; D possibly corresponds to TRBD1 (6 bases). Trimming shortened V by 5 bases and J by 3 bases, and 7 bases separated the two germline ends. Germline V CDR1 and CDR2: SEHNR, FQNEAQ (reference sequence). The CDR3 has 12 residues. CDR3 bases: TGTGCCAGCAGCCACAGGGACTATGGCTACACCTTC. The encoded protein is CASSHRDYGYTF.

The genes are TRBV7-6 and TRBJ2-1, with no clear D. Germline V gene data show CDR1 as SGHVS and CDR2 as FNYEAQ. The ends were cut back, 4 bases at V and 3 bases at J, with 22 bases in the middle. This CDR3 contains 18 residues. Written as DNA, the CDR3 is TGTGCCAGCAGCTCCCGACTCGATTATCCACCAATCTACAATGAGCAGTTCTTC. Translated: CASSSRLDYPPIYNEQFF.

The rearrangement uses TRBV24-1 and TRBJ2-3; 8 positions match TRBD2. Germline V gene data show CDR1 as KGHDR and CDR2 as SFDVKD. This CDR3 is built from 13 residues. The J segment lost 10 bases and the V segment lost 5 bases, leaving 7 bases of the junction unmatched. The CDR3 nucleotides read TGTGCCACCAGTGCTGGGGGGCGGGGGGCGCAGTATTTT. It yields the protein CATSAGGRGAQYF.

The chain carries TRBV5-4 and TRBJ1-4; a weak D match, TRBD1 (5 bases). CDR1 is SGHNT, CDR2 YYREEE, per germline (reference sequence). There are 16 residues in the CDR3. The V end lost 4 bases, the J end lost 0 bases, and 13 bases lay between the germline ends. In nucleotides, the CDR3 is TGTGCCAGCAGCATGAGACAGTCTGCAACTAATGAAAAACTGTTTTTT. As protein: CASSMRQSATNEKLFF.

This clone was recorded at least ten times. J is TRBJ2-5 and V is TRBV5-4; a weak D match, TRBD2 (5 bases). The CDR3 loop spans 16 amino acids. CDR1 is SGHNT and CDR2 is YYREEE in the germline V gene (reference sequence). The ends were cut back, 0 bases at V and 1 base at J, with 13 bases in the middle. The CDR3 region is CASSLGGSKAQETQYF. CDR3 sequence (DNA): TGTGCCAGCAGCTTGGGTGGGAGCAAGGCCCAAGAGACCCAGTACTTC.

This chain links TRBV11-2 with TRBJ1-1; 7 nucleotides match TRBD1. The CDR3 contains 14 residues. V shed 5 bases and J 1 base; nucleotides not matched to a gene: 4. Germline CDR1 reads SGHAT; CDR2 reads FQNNGV. CDR3 loop: CASSPDRWNTEAFF. In nucleotides, the CDR3 is TGTGCCAGCAGCCCGGACAGGTGGAACACTGAAGCTTTCTTT.

In this sample, this clone turned up a few times. The CDR3 is CASSVGREAFF. The DNA for the CDR3 is TGTGCCAGCAGTGTGGGGCGGGAAGCTTTCTTT. The V and J genes are TRBV2 and TRBJ1-1, with a possible D match to TRBD1 (5 bases). The CDR3 is 11 residues long. Trimming stripped 4 bases from V and 8 bases from J, with 8 bases between. The germline V gene encodes CDR1 SNHLY and CDR2 FYNNEI.

The chain uses TRBV5-1 and TRBJ1-4; D is uncertain. Germline V gene sequence: CDR1 SGHRS, CDR2 YFSETQ. Trimming pared 0 bases from V and 2 bases from J, leaving 5 bases between. The CDR3 spans 14 residues. The CDR3, as DNA: TGCGCCAGCAGCTTGGGCCAGACTAATGAAAAACTGTTTTTT. This sequence encodes CASSLGQTNEKLFF.

The gene calls are TRBV19 and TRBJ1-4; TRBD1 matches 7 bases. Germline CDR1 is LNHDA and CDR2 is SQIVND (reference sequence). V shed 5 bases, J shed 5 bases, and the junction held 8 bases outside the gene matches. The CDR3 contains 15 residues. The CDR3: CASSRYGTENEKLFF. CDR3 DNA: TGTGCCAGTAGTCGTTACGGGACAGAAAATGAAAAACTGTTTTTT.

The genes are TRBV7-2 and TRBJ2-7, with 7 bases fitting TRBD1. The germline V gene has CDR1 SGHTA and CDR2 FQGNSA. J gave up 0 bases and V 5 bases, and 10 bases lay outside the gene matches. CDR3 size: 16 residues. The CDR3 loop reads CASSPLRQGGSYEQYF. CDR3 bases: TGTGCCAGCAGCCCTTTGCGACAGGGTGGCTCCTACGAGCAGTACTTC.

Only one count was recorded for this clone. The gene calls are TRBV27 and TRBJ1-6; perhaps TRBD1 as D (6 bases). Between the trimmed V and J ends, which lost 2 bases and 5 bases, there was a span of 10 bases. The CDR3 loop spans 15 amino acids. Germline CDR1 is MNHEY and CDR2 is SMNVEV (reference sequence). The CDR3 DNA sequence: TGTGCCAGCAGTTTAAACAGGGTTGATAATTCACCCCTCCACTTT. Translating gives CASSLNRVDNSPLHF.

The J gene is TRBJ2-1, the V gene TRBV27; 13 bases fit TRBD2. Germline lookup yields CDR1 MNHEY and CDR2 SMNVEV (reference sequence). The CDR3 extends over 19 amino acids. The J segment lost 4 bases and the V segment lost 5 bases, leaving 14 bases of the junction unmatched. CDR3 DNA sequence: TGTGCCAGCAGTCCGATCGGCCCCTCGACTAGCGGGGGGTACAATGAGCAGTTCTTC. Translated, it gives CASSPIGPSTSGGYNEQFF.

This chain joins TRBV10-3 and TRBJ1-4, with D tentatively TRBD1 (6 bases). V lost 6 bases, J lost 1 base, and 12 bases lay in between. CDR3 length equals 15 residues. Germline V gives CDR1 ENHRY, CDR2 SYGVKD. As DNA, the CDR3 is TGTGCCATCAGCCGAGAACAGGGAACTAATGAAAAACTGTTTTTT. Protein product: CAISREQGTNEKLFF.

The rearrangement joins TRBV7-9 to TRBJ2-3; D may be TRBD1 (5 bases). The germline CDR1 and CDR2 sequences are SEHNR and FQNEAQ (reference sequence). This CDR3 comprises 15 residues. V was cut by 2 bases and J by 2 bases, with 11 bases left in between. The CDR3 sequence: CASSLNRLYTDTQYF. Written as DNA, the CDR3 is TGTGCCAGCAGCTTAAACAGGCTATACACAGATACGCAGTATTTT.

The chain couples TRBV5-1 to TRBJ2-1, with 10 bases aligning to TRBD1. The ends lost 0 bases at V and 5 bases at J; junction bases unmatched: 2. This CDR3 region has 15 residues. Germline loops: CDR1 SGHRS, CDR2 YFSETQ. This CDR3 is CASSLGQGANNEQFF. The CDR3 region has the DNA TGCGCCAGCAGCTTGGGACAGGGGGCTAACAATGAGCAGTTCTTC.

The chain employs TRBV25-1 and TRBJ2-5; 9 positions agree with TRBD1. This CDR3 comprises 15 residues. Germline-derived CDR1 and CDR2 are MGHDK and SYGVNS. The V gene end was trimmed by 3 bases and the J gene end by 7 bases; junction bases not matched to a gene: 9. The CDR3 loop reads CASSDPGQGIGTQYF. The DNA of the CDR3 is TGTGCCAGCAGTGACCCGGGACAGGGTATTGGGACCCAGTACTTC.

This chain uses TRBV28 with TRBJ2-2; D possibly corresponds to TRBD1 (5 bases). This CDR3 has 18 amino acids. Per germline, CDR1 MDHEN and CDR2 SYDVKM. The V gene lost 3 bases and the J gene lost 4 bases, with 21 bases spanning the gap. CDR3 sequence reads: CASSFSQNRFSSTGELFF. The CDR3 region has the DNA TGTGCCAGCAGTTTTTCCCAGAACAGGTTCTCGAGCACCGGGGAGCTGTTTTTT.

The J gene is TRBJ2-7, the V gene TRBV29-1; TRBD2 matches at 7 bases. The CDR3 extends over 12 amino acids. CDR1 is SQVTM and CDR2 is ANQGSEA in the germline V gene. J gave up 6 bases and V 6 bases, and 8 bases lay outside the gene matches. The CDR3 loop is CSVAPGEGEQYF. In nucleotides, the CDR3 is TGCAGCGTGGCTCCCGGGGAGGGCGAGCAGTACTTC.

V usage is TRBV28 and J usage is TRBJ1-2; D call uncertain. V lost 6 bases and J lost 5, with 16 bases in between. This CDR3 comprises 14 residues. CDR1 is MDHEN, CDR2 SYDVKM, per germline. CDR3 region: CASSATSSPYGYTF. The CDR3 coding sequence is TGTGCCAGCAGCGCGACATCTTCCCCTTATGGCTACACCTTC.

V usage is TRBV6-6 and J usage is TRBJ2-5; D possibly corresponds to TRBD1 (5 bases). Trimming removed 6 bases at V and 1 base at J, with 12 bases between. This CDR3 is 14 amino acids long. From germline, CDR1 is MNHNY and CDR2 SVGAGI (reference sequence). The chain's CDR3 is CASRDGHFQETQYF. In nucleotides, the CDR3 is TGTGCCAGCAGGGACGGACACTTCCAAGAGACCCAGTACTTC.

The chain joins TRBV2 to TRBJ1-1; the D is unclear. V was trimmed by 6 bases and J by 0 bases, leaving 8 bases between them. CDR1 and CDR2 (germline): SNHLY, FYNNEI. The CDR3 has 13 amino acids. The CDR3 reads CASRRDMNTEAFF. Written as DNA, the CDR3 is TGTGCCAGCAGGCGGGATATGAACACTGAAGCTTTCTTT.

The J gene is TRBJ2-2, the V gene TRBV29-1; 12 nucleotides match TRBD2. There are 15 residues in the CDR3. The trim removed 5 bases at V and 1 base at J, leaving 2 bases unmatched. CDR1 and CDR2 from the germline V gene are SQVTM and ANQGSEA. The DNA for the CDR3 is TGCAGCGTTCGACTAGCGGGGGTGAACACCGGGGAGCTGTTTTTT. This codes for CSVRLAGVNTGELFF.

As concerns this clone: The same CDR3 also results from other DNA sequences found in this sample. The chain has TRBV5-1 and TRBJ2-7, with 10 bases lining up with TRBD1. V dropped 0 bases and J dropped 4; count of bases not matched to a gene: 1. Germline values: CDR1 SGHRS, CDR2 YFSETQ. The CDR3 extends over 14 amino acids. DNA for the CDR3: TGCGCCAGCAGCTTGGGGACAGGGGGGTACGAGCAGTACTTC. It translates to CASSLGTGGYEQYF. Full variable domain (missing parts from reference TRBV5-1 and TRBJ2-7): KAGVTQTPRYLIKTRGQQVTLSCSPISGHRSVSWYQQTPGQGLQFLFEYFSETQRNKGNFPGRFSGRQFSNSRSEMNVSTLELGDSALYLCASSLGTGGYEQYFGPGTRLTVT.

This clone was observed once. The rearrangement joins TRBV11-1 to TRBJ1-1, with 7 bases identical to TRBD1. This CDR3 has 13 amino acids. Germline assignment: CDR1 SGHAT and CDR2 FQDESV (reference sequence). CDR3: CASRQGPNTEAFF. Here the CDR3 DNA reads TGTGCTTCCCGACAGGGACCGAACACTGAAGCTTTCTTT.

The CDR3 region is CASSADRGRAHTQYF. CDR3 bases: TGTGCCAGCAGCGCCGACAGGGGCCGGGCTCATACGCAGTATTTT. The rearrangement links TRBV9 to TRBJ2-3; 8 bases agree with TRBD1. With V trimmed by 3 bases and J by 7 bases, 10 bases remained unmatched. This CDR3 contains 15 residues. Germline V gene sequence: CDR1 SGDLS, CDR2 YYNGEE.

The rearrangement joins TRBV3-1 (or the pseudogene TRBV3-2) to TRBJ2-5, with TRBD2 matching 11 bases. The V and J ends lost 7 bases and 8 bases, in that order; junction bases with no gene match: 12. The CDR3 is made up of 15 amino acids. The germline V gene encodes CDR1 LGHDT and CDR2 YNNKEL (reference sequence). CDR3 region: CASTSRELAGGTQYF. The DNA for the CDR3 is TGTGCCAGCACCTCCCGGGAGCTAGCGGGAGGAACCCAGTACTTC.